The sequence of this T cell receptor beta chain was determined in a study of cytomegalovirus exposure and HLA in healthy donors. In the study overall: The 130 or so validation repertoires and the 650 to 850 first-cohort repertoires shared a platform, a later analysis reported.

Comments on this clone: The antigen remains undetermined.

Produced via immunoSEQ multiplex PCR; TCRdb's table is partial and in-frame only. The sample includes more than 95,000 clones, about 96% of them seen just once. Study findings and constraints: Across donors, most TCRs were seen rarely, yet some public ones were widespread. Among the CMV-associated chains, a few were confirmed in vitro as specific for CMV antigens. Researchers catalogued 150 or so TCR beta chains as cytomegalovirus-associated.

The receptor comes from a man aged 18 to 29 in good health and CMV-seronegative. The specimen sequenced was PBMCs.

The CDR3 here is CASSIIGGGRNQPQHF. DNA of the CDR3: TGTGCCAGTAGTATAATAGGAGGGGGCAGGAATCAGCCCCAGCATTTT. The J gene is TRBJ1-5, the V gene TRBV19, with TRBD1 identical over 7 bases. The CDR3 is 16 residues long. CDR1 and CDR2 (germline): LNHDA, SQIVND (reference sequence). Trimming removed 2 bases from V and 4 bases from J; junction bases left unmatched: 8.